This T cell receptor beta chain was sequenced during a study of blood T cell repertoires in COVID-19. About the research overall: Collection of acute and convalescent COVID-19 samples took place in the United States, Italy and Spain.

The ends lost 6 bases at V and 5 bases at J; junction bases unmatched: 4. Germline CDR1 reads KGHSH; CDR2 reads LQKENI. The CDR3 is made up of 13 amino acids. As originally analysed: Amplified reference gene primers provided the basis for estimating nucleated cell counts. The table came from immunoSEQ multiplex PCR; TCRdb's copy has only in-frame clones and leaves some out. D and trimming were read from the DNA, whereas the V and J calls and clone size are those reported in that table. The sample contains some 170,000 clones, around 80% of which appear only once. Ages ranged from roughly 18 to 100 years, with residence in some 25 US areas.

This clonotype originated in a woman in her 50s who had recovered from COVID-19. Sequencing was carried out using PBMCs or T cells enriched from blood (not recorded which). The V and J genes are TRBV18 and TRBJ2-1; TRBD1 matches at 7 bases. The CDR3 DNA is TGTGCCAGCTCCCCGGGACAGAACAATGAGCAGTTCTTC. The encoded protein is CASSPGQNNEQFF.